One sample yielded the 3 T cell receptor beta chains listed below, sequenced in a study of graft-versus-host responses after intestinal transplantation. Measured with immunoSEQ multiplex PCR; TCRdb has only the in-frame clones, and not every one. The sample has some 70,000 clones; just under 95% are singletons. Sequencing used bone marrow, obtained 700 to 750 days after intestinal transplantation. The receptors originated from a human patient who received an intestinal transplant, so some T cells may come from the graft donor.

The DNA for the CDR3 is TGTGCCAGCAGGACAGGGGATCAGCCCCAGCATTTT. It specifies CASRTGDQPQHF. V and J are TRBV6-5 and TRBJ1-5; 8 nucleotides match TRBD1. V trimming: 6 bases; J trimming: 5 bases; junction bases outside the gene matches: 0. Per germline, CDR1 MNHEY and CDR2 SVGAGI. This CDR3 contains 12 residues.

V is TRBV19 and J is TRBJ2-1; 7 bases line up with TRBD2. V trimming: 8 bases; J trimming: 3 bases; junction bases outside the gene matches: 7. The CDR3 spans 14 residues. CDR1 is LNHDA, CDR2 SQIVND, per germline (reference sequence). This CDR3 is CASRGLADYNEQFF. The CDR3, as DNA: TGTGCCAGTCGAGGGCTAGCGGACTACAATGAGCAGTTCTTC. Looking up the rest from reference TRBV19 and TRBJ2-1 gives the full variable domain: DGGITQSPKYLFRKEGQNVTLSCEQNLNHDAMYWYRQDPGQGLRLIYYSQIVNDFQKGDIAEGYSVSREKKESFPLTVTSAQKNPTAFYLCASRGLADYNEQFFGPGTRLTVL.

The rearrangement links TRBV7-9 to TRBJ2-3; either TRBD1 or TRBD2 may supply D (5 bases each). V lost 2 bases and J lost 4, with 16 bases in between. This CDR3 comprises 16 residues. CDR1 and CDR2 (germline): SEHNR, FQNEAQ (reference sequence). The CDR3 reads CASSLRPPRGADTQYF. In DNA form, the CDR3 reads TGTGCCAGCAGCTTAAGGCCACCTCGAGGGGCAGATACGCAGTATTTT.